The entry below gives a single T cell receptor beta chain sequence along with its context. No antigen is known for it. The data were produced by immunoSEQ multiplex PCR, yet TCRdb's version contains in-frame clones alone and is incomplete. Here the sample spans under 100,000 clones, around 96% being singletons. These data originate in a study of cytomegalovirus exposure and HLA in healthy donors. The donors were part of the roughly 120-subject validation cohort, which stood apart from the roughly 670-subject first cohort. Study observations and caveats: Cytomegalovirus association was assigned to approximately 160 TCR beta chains. Most TCR sequences were uncommon, yet certain public TCRs appeared in many donors. Under in vitro conditions, a few CMV-associated chains were confirmed as specific for CMV antigens.

The trim removed 7 bases at V and 3 bases at J, leaving 10 bases unmatched. The germline CDR1 and CDR2 sequences are MNHNY and SVGAGI (reference sequence). This CDR3 is built from 15 residues. This chain joins TRBV6-6 and TRBJ2-3; 7 nucleotides line up with TRBD1. This TCR derives from a man aged 18 to 30 in good health and CMV-seronegative. Sequences were obtained from PBMCs. CDR3 nucleotides: TGTGCCAGCACCCAGGGACAGCTCATAACAGATACGCAGTATTTT. As protein: CASTQGQLITDTQYF.